The following is a T cell receptor (beta chain) sequence with its context. The entry originates in a study of blood T cell repertoires in COVID-19. The protocol was immunoSEQ multiplex PCR, while the TCRdb copy is restricted to in-frame clones and leaves out a portion. This sample has 150,000 to 200,000 clones, with roughly nine tenths found just once. The specimen sequenced was peripheral blood. This TCR was recovered from a man aged 60 to 69 with active or convalescent COVID-19.

This CDR3 reads CASSRPRQGAMNTEAFF. The CDR3 region has the DNA TGTGCCAGCAGCCGACCTCGACAGGGAGCTATGAACACTGAAGCTTTCTTT. The chain employs TRBV6-6 and TRBJ1-1; TRBD1 aligns across 7 bases. Germline V CDR1 and CDR2: MNHNY, SVGAGI (reference sequence). The ends lost 6 bases at V and 0 bases at J; junction bases unmatched: 13. The CDR3 is 17 amino acids.